This TCR beta chain was found in a study of T-cell memory formation after mild COVID-19. There are 15 residues in the CDR3. Trimming shortened V by 0 bases and J by 0 bases, and 9 bases separated the two germline ends. Germline V gene data show CDR1 as LGHNA and CDR2 as YSLEER. From the 5' RACE reads, TCRdb called clonotypes with MiXCR, one entry per CDR3 protein. The data show more than 85,000 distinct CDR3 sequences, 11% seen once. This chain joins TRBV4-3 and TRBJ2-7; unclear D gene. This clonotype originated in a young man who had mild COVID-19 (a few samples of this study predate the infection). Cell type and time point are not known. Sample: PBMCs or a T cell subset sorted from them (not recorded which). For the CDR3, the DNA is TGCGCCAGCAGCCAAGATTCGAGGAGCTCCTACGAGCAGTACTTC. Translation: CASSQDSRSSYEQYF.